There are many counts of the clone carrying this T cell receptor beta chain. No antigen is known for it. The time point is: longitudinal time-point 3. With 10-nucleotide random UMIs included, cDNA was synthesized by 5'RACE. MiXCR, run by TCRdb on the 5' RACE reads, gives a single entry per CDR3 protein. The sample lists roughly 50,000 distinct CDR3 sequences; roughly an eighth were seen once. The CDR3 is 15 residues long. Trimming pared 6 bases from V and 6 bases from J, leaving 18 bases between. Germline CDR1 and CDR2: LNHNV and YYDKDF (reference sequence). The data are from a study of neurological immune-mediated disorders. Study findings and constraints: No expanded-clone CDR3 amino acid sequence recurred across subjects, suggesting private TCR-beta repertoires. HTLV-1-associated myelopathy displayed the greatest TCR clonal expansion, and multiple sclerosis exhibited the smallest, lower than that of healthy controls.

Source material: PBMCs. This chain links TRBV15 with TRBJ2-1, with D possibly called TRBD1 or TRBD2 (7 bases each). The source is a male donor with HTLV-1-associated myelopathy (HAM/TSP). CDR3 sequence: CATSPTGRGFNEQFF. In DNA, the CDR3 is TGTGCCACCAGTCCGACAGGGAGGGGTTTCAATGAGCAGTTCTTC. The full variable domain, its missing parts supplied by reference TRBV15 and TRBJ2-1, is DAMVIQNPRYQVTQFGKPVTLSCSQTLNHNVMYWYQQKSSQAPKLLFHYYDKDFNNEADTPDNFQSRRPNTSFCFLDIRSPGLGDTAMYLCATSPTGRGFNEQFFGPGTRLTVL.